The T cell receptor beta chain under discussion was sequenced for a study of CD4+ T cells in melanoma. Profiled with immunoSEQ multiplex PCR; TCRdb holds only in-frame clones, not every one. The sample records about 120,000 clones, about 90% being singletons. Germline CDR1 is SGHTA and CDR2 is FQGNSA. Trimming shortened V by 5 bases and J by 3 bases, and 14 bases separated the two germline ends. The length of the CDR3 is 14 residues. The receptor was isolated from a human donor with melanoma. V usage is TRBV7-2 and J usage is TRBJ2-7; weak D call: TRBD2 (6 bases). Sequencing used peripheral blood. The CDR3 spells CASSQPTGDYEQYF. In DNA form, the CDR3 reads TGTGCCAGCAGCCAGCCGACGGGGGACTACGAGCAGTACTTC.